This TCR beta chain was profiled in a study of T-cell memory formation after mild COVID-19. Whole-study findings and limits: Day 15 to 85 contracting clones showed balanced CD4/CD8; day 15 to 37 expanders favored CD4+.

TCRdb used MiXCR to reprocess the 5' RACE reads, holding one entry per CDR3 protein. The sample contains 400,000 to 450,000 distinct CDR3 sequences, more than 15% of which appear only once. Turning to this clonotype: What it binds is not known.

Between the trimmed V and J ends, which lost 5 bases and 5 bases, there was a span of 13 bases. Germline loops: CDR1 SEHNR, CDR2 FQNEAQ (reference sequence). This CDR3 region has 13 residues. This chain connects TRBV7-9 to TRBJ2-7; possibly TRBD1 for D (6 bases). The sequenced sample was PBMCs or a T cell subset sorted from them (not recorded which). The TCR comes from a man between 18 and 29 years old who had mild COVID-19 (a few samples of this study predate the infection). Cell type and time point are not known. CDR3 DNA sequence: TGTGCCAGCAGCGTGACAGGCCAAGACGAGCAGTACGTC. Translated, it gives CASSVTGQDEQYV.